The next 24 T cell receptor beta chains were all read from a single sample in a study of cytotoxic CD8 clonotypes in ibrutinib-treated CLL. Using immunoSEQ multiplex PCR, the repertoire was profiled, and TCRdb retains in-frame clones only, with some absent. This table holds 300,000 to 350,000 clones, approximately 80% found once. The material was PBMCs, obtained before ibrutinib treatment. The source is a human donor with chronic lymphocytic leukemia.

The genes are TRBV15 and TRBJ1-5; D gene ambiguous. V was clipped by 1 base and J by 4 bases, with 11 bases between them. This CDR3 spans 15 amino acids. Germline V lookup: CDR1 LNHNV, CDR2 YYDKDF (reference sequence). CDR3 in amino acids: CATSRVWAANQPQHF. Here the CDR3 DNA reads TGTGCCACCAGCAGAGTATGGGCGGCTAATCAGCCCCAGCATTTT.

This clone was detected a few times. V usage is TRBV7-3 and J usage is TRBJ2-1; unclear D gene. CDR3 length: 14 amino acids. Trimming shortened V by 2 bases and J by 1 base, and 6 bases separated the two germline ends. Germline V CDR1 and CDR2: SGHTA, FQGTGA. The CDR3 protein is CASSLGVSYNEQFF. The CDR3 DNA sequence: TGTGCCAGCAGCTTAGGGGTATCCTACAATGAGCAGTTCTTC.

The chain recombines TRBV29-1 with TRBJ2-5; TRBD2 aligns across 8 bases. Germline V gene sequence: CDR1 SQVTM, CDR2 ANQGSEA. V lost 1 base, J lost 5 bases, and 6 bases stayed unmatched. This CDR3 region has 14 residues. CDR3: CSVEAPGGWETQYF. Here the CDR3 DNA reads TGCAGCGTTGAAGCCCCGGGGGGGTGGGAGACCCAGTACTTC.

The chain employs TRBV9 and TRBJ2-7, with D hard to call. Trimming shortened V by 0 bases and J by 3 bases, and 10 bases separated the two germline ends. The CDR3 extends over 14 amino acids. Germline V gives CDR1 SGDLS, CDR2 YYNGEE. The CDR3 sequence is CASSVADSRYEQYF. In nucleotides, the CDR3 is TGTGCCAGCAGCGTAGCTGACTCCCGCTACGAGCAGTACTTC. Combining the CDR3 with reference TRBV9 and TRBJ2-7 gives the whole variable domain DSGVTQTPKHLITATGQRVTLRCSPRSGDLSVYWYQQSLDQGLQFLIQYYNGEERAKGNILERFSAQQFPDLHSELNLSSLELGDSALYFCASSVADSRYEQYFGPGTRLTVT.

Comment on this clone: Distinct nucleotide sequences in the sample also encode this CDR3. J is TRBJ2-5 and V is TRBV20-1; no reliable D call. The length of the CDR3 is 10 residues. The V gene lost 1 base and the J gene lost 5 bases, with 2 bases spanning the gap. Germline CDR1 DFQATT, CDR2 SNEGSKA (reference sequence). DNA for the CDR3: TGCAGTGCTAGAGGGGAGACCCAGTACTTC. As protein: CSARGETQYF.

The chain employs TRBV2 and TRBJ2-1; D not resolved. Germline-derived CDR1 and CDR2 are SNHLY and FYNNEI. V shed 7 bases and J shed 5 bases, with 12 bases lying between them. The CDR3 has 13 amino acids. The DNA of the CDR3 is TGTGCCAGCAATGCGGCCGCAGACAATGAGCAGTTCTTC. Amino acid sequence: CASNAAADNEQFF.

The table lists this clone with a count of one. V is TRBV6-5 and J is TRBJ1-5; D is possibly TRBD1 (5 bases). Trimming removed 3 bases from V and 7 bases from J, with 13 bases in between. The CDR3 contains 14 residues. The germline CDR1 and CDR2 sequences are MNHEY and SVGAGI. The CDR3: CASSYTSGQQPQHF. CDR3 bases: TGTGCCAGCAGTTATACGTCGGGGCAACAGCCCCAGCATTTT.

This sequence joins TRBV2 and TRBJ2-5, with D tentatively TRBD1 (5 bases). Deletions cut 5 bases from V and 1 base from J, with 11 bases between. This CDR3 comprises 14 residues. Germline CDR1 and CDR2: SNHLY and FYNNEI. The CDR3 loop is CASSSRQFQETQYF. DNA of the CDR3: TGTGCCAGCAGTTCTCGACAGTTCCAAGAGACCCAGTACTTC.

The gene calls are TRBV5-6 and TRBJ2-5; D gene ambiguous. This CDR3 is 13 amino acids long. Germline V gene data show CDR1 as SGHDT and CDR2 as YYEEEE. V was cut by 6 bases and J by 3 bases, with 12 bases left in between. CDR3 in amino acids: CASTIAGEETQYF. Written as DNA, the CDR3 is TGTGCCAGCACCATTGCTGGGGAAGAGACCCAGTACTTC.

This chain connects TRBV4-1 to TRBJ2-7; 9 nucleotides line up with TRBD2. Trimming removed 4 bases from V and 2 bases from J; junction bases left unmatched: 3. Looked up from germline, CDR1 is MGHRA and CDR2 is YSYEKL. This CDR3 has 14 amino acids. CDR3 coding DNA: TGCGCCAGCAGCCCTAGCGGGATGACCTACGAGCAGTACTTC. It yields the protein CASSPSGMTYEQYF.

The chain uses TRBV5-1 and TRBJ2-7, with 10 bases matching TRBD2. CDR3 length: 15 amino acids. The V and J ends lost 2 bases and 3 bases, in that order; junction bases with no gene match: 5. Looked up from germline, CDR1 is SGHRS and CDR2 is YFSETQ. The CDR3 spells CASSFLLAGDYEQYF. The CDR3 coding sequence is TGCGCCAGCAGCTTCTTGCTAGCGGGAGACTACGAGCAGTACTTC. The whole variable domain, filled in from reference TRBV5-1 and TRBJ2-7, reads KAGVTQTPRYLIKTRGQQVTLSCSPISGHRSVSWYQQTPGQGLQFLFEYFSETQRNKGNFPGRFSGRQFSNSRSEMNVSTLELGDSALYLCASSFLLAGDYEQYFGPGTRLTVT.

This clone was counted a few times. The chain carries TRBV28 and TRBJ1-5; 12 bases align to TRBD1. Germline assignment: CDR1 MDHEN and CDR2 SYDVKM. CDR3 length equals 15 residues. Unmatched junction bases numbered 6, after V lost 6 bases and J lost 6 bases. The CDR3 here is CASSRGTGGFQPQHF. The CDR3 bases are TGTGCCAGCAGCCGGGGGACAGGGGGCTTTCAGCCCCAGCATTTT.

This clone was seen once. The V gene is TRBV11-3, the J gene TRBJ2-5; TRBD1 matches 11 bases. V gave up 3 bases and J gave up 5 bases; unmatched junction bases: 8. The CDR3 has 16 amino acids. The germline V gene has CDR1 SGHNT and CDR2 YENEEA. CDR3 bases: TGTGCCAGCAGCTTGACCGGGACAGGGGGTTGGGAGACCCAGTACTTC. Encoded protein: CASSLTGTGGWETQYF.

This sequence joins TRBV5-1 and TRBJ2-7; perhaps TRBD2 as D (5 bases). Per the germline V gene, CDR1 is SGHRS and CDR2 is YFSETQ. There are 15 residues in the CDR3. The V and J ends lost 1 base and 7 bases respectively, with 18 bases between them. The CDR3 DNA reads as TGCGCCAGCAGCTTGTCTAGTTCCCTCCGGGGAGAGCAGTACTTC. Translated: CASSLSSSLRGEQYF.

V usage is TRBV25-1 and J usage is TRBJ1-2; TRBD1 matches 10 bases. J was trimmed by 0 bases and V by 7 bases; bases with no gene match: 5. Germline V gene sequence: CDR1 MGHDK, CDR2 SYGVNS. The CDR3 spans 15 residues. The CDR3 protein is CASIGTGETNYGYTF. The DNA for the CDR3 is TGTGCCAGCATAGGGACAGGGGAGACTAACTATGGCTACACCTTC.

This clone was observed a handful of times. The chain joins TRBV4-1 to TRBJ2-1; TRBD2 aligns across 9 bases. The CDR3 sequence is 15 residues long. Germline loops: CDR1 MGHRA, CDR2 YSYEKL. V lost 2 bases, J lost 5 bases, and 4 bases stayed unmatched. The CDR3 here is CASSQFSGSHNEQFF. CDR3 DNA: TGCGCCAGCAGCCAATTTAGCGGGAGTCACAATGAGCAGTTCTTC.

V is TRBV19 and J is TRBJ2-5; D not certain. The CDR3 totals 12 residues. Germline lookup yields CDR1 LNHDA and CDR2 SQIVND (reference sequence). V lost 6 bases and J lost 4, with 9 bases in between. The CDR3 loop reads CASSDSLETQYF. The CDR3, as DNA: TGTGCCAGTAGCGATAGCTTAGAGACCCAGTACTTC.

This clone was counted a few times. The genes are TRBV10-2 and TRBJ2-1; D remains unclear. This CDR3 contains 11 residues. Trimming stripped 8 bases from V and 9 bases from J, with 11 bases between. Germline CDR1 and CDR2: WSHSY and SAAADI. CDR3 bases: TGCGCCAGCTCCCAGAATGGTGAGCAGTTCTTC. This codes for CASSQNGEQFF.

The genes are TRBV29-1 and TRBJ2-7; 9 nucleotides agree with TRBD1. This CDR3 contains 15 residues. Germline V lookup: CDR1 SQVTM, CDR2 ANQGSEA. Trimming took 2 bases from V and 3 from J; bases not matched to a gene: 8. This CDR3 is CSVELPPGQGYEQYF. As DNA, the CDR3 is TGCAGCGTTGAACTACCTCCGGGACAGGGCTACGAGCAGTACTTC.

The chain combines TRBV20-1 with TRBJ1-2; D is possibly TRBD1 (5 bases). V lost 7 bases, J lost 8 bases, and 14 bases lay in between. Germline CDR1 is DFQATT and CDR2 is SNEGSKA (reference sequence). This CDR3 comprises 11 residues. CDR3 sequence: CSGSGAEGYTF. For the CDR3, the DNA is TGCAGTGGGAGCGGGGCTGAGGGCTACACCTTC.

The chain is built from TRBV7-9 and TRBJ2-7, with a weak D call TRBD1 (6 bases). Germline V gene data show CDR1 as SEHNR and CDR2 as FQNEAQ (reference sequence). The CDR3 is 15 residues long. The V gene lost 3 bases and the J gene lost 3 bases, with 15 bases spanning the gap. CDR3 region: CASSFAETGIYEQYF. Written as DNA, the CDR3 is TGTGCCAGCAGCTTCGCCGAGACAGGCATCTACGAGCAGTACTTC.

This chain uses TRBV20-1 with TRBJ2-7; tentatively, D is TRBD2 (6 bases). The CDR3 covers 11 residues. V lost 6 bases, J lost 2 bases, and 8 bases lay in between. CDR1 is DFQATT, CDR2 SNEGSKA, per germline (reference sequence). CDR3 amino acids: CSARGTYEQYF. CDR3 DNA: TGCAGTGCCCGGGGGACCTACGAGCAGTACTTC.

This chain links TRBV27 with TRBJ2-7; D possibly corresponds to TRBD2 (6 bases). This CDR3 has 15 amino acids. Germline V CDR1 and CDR2: MNHEY, SMNVEV (reference sequence). V was cut by 6 bases and J by 1 base, with 16 bases left in between. Here the CDR3 reads CASRYSGLGSYEQYF. The CDR3 DNA is TGTGCCAGCAGATATTCGGGACTGGGTTCCTACGAGCAGTACTTC.

Comments on this clone: This same CDR3 is encoded by further DNA sequences in the sample. CDR3 sequence (DNA): TGCGCCAGCAGCCAAGATCGTCAGGGGGTCTACGAGCAGTACTTC. Its translation is CASSQDRQGVYEQYF. V gene TRBV4-3 combines with J gene TRBJ2-7, with TRBD1 matching over 7 bases. With 0 bases clipped from V and 3 bases from J, the junction kept 5 bases outside the gene matches. The CDR3 consists of 15 residues. Germline CDR1 is LGHNA and CDR2 is YSLEER.